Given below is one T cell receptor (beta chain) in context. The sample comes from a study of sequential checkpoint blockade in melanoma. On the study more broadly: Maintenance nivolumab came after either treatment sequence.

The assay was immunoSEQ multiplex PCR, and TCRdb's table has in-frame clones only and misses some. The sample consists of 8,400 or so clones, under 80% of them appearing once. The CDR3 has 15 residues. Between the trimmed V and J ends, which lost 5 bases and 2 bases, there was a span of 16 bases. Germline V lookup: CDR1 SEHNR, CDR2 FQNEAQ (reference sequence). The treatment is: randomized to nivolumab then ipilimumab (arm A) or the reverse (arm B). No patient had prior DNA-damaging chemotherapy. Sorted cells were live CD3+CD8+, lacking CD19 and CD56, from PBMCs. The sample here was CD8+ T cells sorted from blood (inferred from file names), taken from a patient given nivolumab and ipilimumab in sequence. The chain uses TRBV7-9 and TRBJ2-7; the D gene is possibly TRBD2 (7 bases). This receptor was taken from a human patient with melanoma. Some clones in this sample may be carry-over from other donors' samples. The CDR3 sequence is CASSKEPGGPYEQYF. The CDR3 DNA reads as TGTGCCAGCAGCAAAGAACCGGGGGGCCCCTACGAGCAGTACTTC.